The 22 T cell receptor beta chains given below trace back to one sample, sequenced in a study of T cell responses to AZD1222 COVID-19 vaccine. Profiling relied on immunoSEQ multiplex PCR, and the TCRdb table lists in-frame clones only, not all of them. The data show 150,000 to 180,000 clones, with roughly 90% seen just once and around 3.2% held by the top ten. The sequenced sample was peripheral blood, obtained on day 0 of AZD1222 vaccination. The receptors derive from an adult in good health.

The rearrangement joins TRBV10-2 to TRBJ1-3, with TRBD1 identical over 7 bases. This CDR3 has 14 residues. V lost 2 bases to trimming and J lost 3 bases; unmatched junction nucleotides: 1. Per the germline V gene, CDR1 is WSHSY and CDR2 is SAAADI. CDR3 DNA sequence: TGCGCCAGCAGTGAGAGGGGGCTTGGAAACACCATATATTTT. It translates to CASSERGLGNTIYF.

The rearrangement joins TRBV6-2 or TRBV6-3 to TRBJ2-3; 7 nucleotides align to TRBD2. The CDR3 sequence is 14 residues long. V shed 2 bases and J 6 bases; nucleotides not matched to a gene: 5. Germline-derived CDR1 and CDR2 are MNHEY and SVGEGT. The CDR3 loop reads CASSYGGGADTQYF. Written as DNA, the CDR3 is TGTGCCAGCAGTTACGGCGGGGGTGCGGATACGCAGTATTTT.

In DNA, the CDR3 is TGTGCCATCAGGTGGACAGGGGGCCACGAGCAGTACTTC. It translates to CAIRWTGGHEQYF. The chain is built from TRBV10-3 and TRBJ2-7; 11 bases fit TRBD1. The junction had 3 bases not matched to a gene; V was cut back by 6 bases and J by 5 bases. The CDR3 has 13 residues. Per the germline V gene, CDR1 is ENHRY and CDR2 is SYGVKD.

The chain is built from TRBV25-1 and TRBJ2-1; D gene uncertain. The CDR3 is 11 residues long. Germline lookup yields CDR1 MGHDK and CDR2 SYGVNS. Trimming took 5 bases from V and 4 from J, leaving 3 bases between them. The CDR3 nucleotides are TGTGCCAGCAGTTCGTACAATGAGCAGTTCTTC. It encodes CASSSYNEQFF.

This clone appeared once. The chain has TRBV10-2 and TRBJ1-6; 12 nucleotides line up with TRBD1. The length of the CDR3 is 16 residues. Trimming at V came to 0 bases and at J to 8 bases, leaving 2 bases not matched to a gene. Germline V gene sequence: CDR1 WSHSY, CDR2 SAAADI. CDR3: CASSESGQGAYSPLHF. In DNA, the CDR3 is TGCGCCAGCAGTGAGTCGGGACAGGGGGCTTATTCACCCCTCCACTTT.

This clone appeared once. The gene calls are TRBV6-2 or TRBV6-3 and TRBJ1-1; D is unclear. The ends were cut back, 5 bases at V and 0 bases at J, with 10 bases in the middle. The germline V gene has CDR1 MNHEY and CDR2 SVGEGT. The CDR3 spans 14 residues. CDR3 loop: CASSAMFLNTEAFF. Written as DNA, the CDR3 is TGTGCCAGCAGTGCCATGTTCTTGAACACTGAAGCTTTCTTT.

This chain connects TRBV7-2 to TRBJ1-5; D call uncertain. The germline V gene encodes CDR1 SGHTA and CDR2 FQGNSA. The length of the CDR3 is 15 residues. V shed 1 base and J shed 0 bases, with 7 bases lying between them. CDR3 bases: TGTGCCAGCAGCTTAGTAGGCTTTAGCAATCAGCCCCAGCATTTT. It encodes CASSLVGFSNQPQHF.

The chain uses TRBV6-5 and TRBJ1-1, with D possibly TRBD1 on 5 matching bases. Germline V lookup: CDR1 MNHEY, CDR2 SVGAGI. This CDR3 is 13 amino acids long. V lost 6 bases and J 7 bases, leaving 15 bases between the germline ends. CDR3 DNA: TGTGCCAGCAGCCCCTCTGGGCAGGGTGAAGCTTTCTTT. It translates to CASSPSGQGEAFF.

The rearrangement joins TRBV9 to TRBJ2-1; 10 bases fit TRBD1. Germline CDR1 SGDLS, CDR2 YYNGEE. Losses at the gene ends were 2 bases for V and 5 bases for J; bases not matched to a gene: 4. The CDR3 has 15 amino acids. This chain's CDR3 is CASSVSGTGDNEQFF. The DNA for the CDR3 is TGTGCCAGCAGCGTGTCCGGGACAGGGGACAATGAGCAGTTCTTC.

V gene TRBV4-1 combines with J gene TRBJ1-5; D is uncertain. Germline loops: CDR1 MGHRA, CDR2 YSYEKL. V lost 3 bases and J 6 bases, leaving 12 bases between the germline ends. This CDR3 is 14 amino acids long. The CDR3 loop is CASSQFRIAQPQHF. Here the CDR3 DNA reads TGCGCCAGCAGCCAGTTTAGGATAGCTCAGCCCCAGCATTTT.

This clone was seen a handful of times. The DNA of the CDR3 is TGTGCCAGCAGTTACGGGACAGGGTTTGGAGATACGCAGTATTTT. Its protein is CASSYGTGFGDTQYF. The chain has TRBV6-2 or TRBV6-3 and TRBJ2-3; TRBD1 matches 9 bases. CDR3 length: 15 amino acids. V was clipped by 2 bases and J by 5 bases; unmatched bases: 5. CDR1 and CDR2 (germline): MNHEY, SVGEGT.

The V gene is TRBV5-1, the J gene TRBJ2-6; tentative D call: TRBD2 (5 bases). V dropped 7 bases and J dropped 0 bases, with 8 bases sitting between them. CDR3 length: 14 residues. The germline V gene has CDR1 SGHRS and CDR2 YFSETQ. This chain's CDR3 is CASSEGSGANVLTF. The CDR3 region has the DNA TGCGCCAGCTCCGAGGGCTCTGGGGCCAACGTCCTGACTTTC. The full variable domain, with the rest looked up from reference TRBV5-1 and TRBJ2-6, is KAGVTQTPRYLIKTRGQQVTLSCSPISGHRSVSWYQQTPGQGLQFLFEYFSETQRNKGNFPGRFSGRQFSNSRSEMNVSTLELGDSALYLCASSEGSGANVLTFGAGSRLTVL.

The chain carries TRBV6-6 and TRBJ1-1; 8 bases are a match to TRBD1. V was clipped by 2 bases and J by 2 bases; unmatched bases: 1. Germline CDR1 MNHNY, CDR2 SVGAGI (reference sequence). The CDR3 has 14 amino acids. The CDR3 loop reads CASSYDRGNTEAFF. The CDR3, as DNA: TGTGCCAGCAGTTACGACAGGGGAAACACTGAAGCTTTCTTT.

This clone has a single count. The rearrangement links TRBV9 to TRBJ2-2, with 10 bases lining up with TRBD2. In germline, CDR1 is SGDLS, CDR2 YYNGEE. The CDR3 is made up of 16 amino acids. The J segment lost 0 bases and the V segment lost 4 bases, leaving 3 bases of the junction unmatched. The CDR3 is CASSLAGAPNTGELFF. The CDR3 nucleotides read TGTGCCAGCAGCCTAGCGGGGGCACCGAACACCGGGGAGCTGTTTTTT.

This clone occurred a few times. This chain links TRBV9 with TRBJ1-3; D is possibly TRBD1 (6 bases). The CDR3 consists of 15 residues. V was trimmed by 4 bases and J by 1 base, leaving 12 bases between them. The V gene's germline CDR1 is SGDLS and CDR2 YYNGEE. The chain's CDR3 is CASSLEGGSGNTIYF. DNA of the CDR3: TGTGCCAGCAGCCTCGAGGGGGGGTCTGGAAACACCATATATTTT.

This chain uses TRBV25-1 with TRBJ2-3; TRBD2 matches at 7 bases. CDR3 length: 17 amino acids. Germline V CDR1 and CDR2: MGHDK, SYGVNS. The V segment lost 2 bases and the J segment 2 bases; nucleotides outside the gene matches: 10. Here the CDR3 DNA reads TGTGCCAGCAGTGAAAACCGCCTAGCGGAAGACACAGATACGCAGTATTTT. Translation gives CASSENRLAEDTDTQYF.

CDR3 protein: CASSQGWAGAGNTIYF. In DNA, the CDR3 is TGCGCCAGCAGCCAAGGGTGGGCAGGGGCTGGAAACACCATATATTTT. The genes are TRBV4-3 and TRBJ1-3; TRBD1 might be the D (6 bases). Trimming shortened V by 1 base and J by 2 bases, and 12 bases separated the two germline ends. This CDR3 has 16 amino acids. The germline gives CDR1 LGHNA, CDR2 YSLEER.

The V call is TRBV10-2, the J call TRBJ1-5, with 10 bases matching TRBD1. CDR3 size: 20 residues. From germline, CDR1 is WSHSY and CDR2 SAAADI. The ends lost 3 bases at V and 1 base at J; junction bases unmatched: 15. The CDR3 DNA sequence: TGCGCCAGCAGTGACCAGTTGACAGGGGGCTCAGCTAAGAGCAATCAGCCCCAGCATTTT. Translated: CASSDQLTGGSAKSNQPQHF.

J is TRBJ1-1 and V is TRBV6-5; tentatively, D is TRBD1 (5 bases). The ends were cut back, 6 bases at V and 10 bases at J, with 18 bases in the middle. Germline CDR1 is MNHEY and CDR2 is SVGAGI. CDR3 length: 13 amino acids. The CDR3 loop reads CASSSGEGFAAFF. The CDR3 DNA sequence: TGTGCCAGCAGCTCCGGGGAGGGGTTTGCAGCTTTCTTT.

V is TRBV12-3 or TRBV12-4 and J is TRBJ1-2; perhaps TRBD1 as D (5 bases). The CDR3 is 13 amino acids. V was shortened by 3 bases and J by 4 bases, with 9 bases between the two germline ends. The CDR3 reads CASSFGGAYGYTF. DNA of the CDR3: TGTGCCAGCAGTTTTGGGGGTGCCTATGGCTACACCTTC.

The rearrangement links TRBV5-1 to TRBJ1-2; TRBD1 matches 9 bases. J was trimmed by 7 bases and V by 4 bases; bases with no gene match: 5. This CDR3 comprises 13 residues. Germline-derived CDR1 and CDR2 are SGHRS and YFSETQ. DNA of the CDR3: TGCGCCAGCAGCGCTAACAGGGGGCTTGGCTACACCTTC. Residues: CASSANRGLGYTF. Supplemented by reference TRBV5-1 and TRBJ1-2, the full variable domain reads KAGVTQTPRYLIKTRGQQVTLSCSPISGHRSVSWYQQTPGQGLQFLFEYFSETQRNKGNFPGRFSGRQFSNSRSEMNVSTLELGDSALYLCASSANRGLGYTFGSGTRLTVV.

This clone was seen ten or more times. The chain carries TRBV4-3 and TRBJ1-1; D is unresolved. CDR3 length equals 16 residues. Per the germline V gene, CDR1 is LGHNA and CDR2 is YSLEER. The V end was cut by 0 bases, the J end by 0 bases, with 11 bases between. In DNA form, the CDR3 reads TGCGCCAGCAGCCAAGATTTTAAGGAGCTGAACACTGAAGCTTTCTTT. It encodes CASSQDFKELNTEAFF.